This entry describes one TCR beta chain. These data originate in a study of blood T cell repertoires in COVID-19. On the study more broadly: Sample material is recorded as cDNA or gDNA derived from T cells, B-cell-depleted T cells, or PBMCs.

Measured with immunoSEQ multiplex PCR; TCRdb has only the in-frame clones, and not every one. The sample has around 290,000 clones, roughly 86% seen once; the top ten hold approximately 7.8%. V lost 10 bases to trimming and J lost 4 bases, with 16 bases between them. Germline loops: CDR1 SGHTA, CDR2 FQGNSA. The CDR3 has 13 residues. The sample consisted of peripheral blood. The rearrangement joins TRBV7-2 to TRBJ1-1, with D maybe TRBD1 (6 bases). The clonotype comes from a woman aged 45 to 65 who had recovered from COVID-19. The CDR3 DNA is TGTGCCAAGGTTGAGGGGGGGGCCACTGAAGCTTTCTTT. Amino acids: CAKVEGGATEAFF. The full variable domain, in which reference TRBV7-2 and TRBJ1-1 provide the parts outside the CDR3, is GAGVSQSPSNKVTEKGKDVELRCDPISGHTALYWYRQSLGQGLEFLIYFQGNSAPDKSGLPSDRFSAERTGGSVSTLTIQRTQQEDSAVYLCAKVEGGATEAFFGQGTRLTVV.